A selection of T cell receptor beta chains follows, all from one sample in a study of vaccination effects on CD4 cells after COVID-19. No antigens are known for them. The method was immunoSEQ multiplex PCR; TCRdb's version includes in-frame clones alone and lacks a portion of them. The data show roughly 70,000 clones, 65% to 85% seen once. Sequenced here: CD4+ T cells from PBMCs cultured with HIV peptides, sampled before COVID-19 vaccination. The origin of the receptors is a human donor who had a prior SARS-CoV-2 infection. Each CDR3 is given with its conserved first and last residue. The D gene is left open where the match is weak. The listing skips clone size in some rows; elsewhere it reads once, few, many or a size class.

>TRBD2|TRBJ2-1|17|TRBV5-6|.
TGTGCCAGCAGCTCCAGGGGTAGCGGGGGGGGGTACAATGAGCAGTTCTTC
CASSSRGSGGGYNEQFF
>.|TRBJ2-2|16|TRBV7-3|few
TGTGCCAGCAGCTTACAGGCCCCAGCGAACACCGGGGAGCTGTTTTTT
CASSLQAPANTGELFF
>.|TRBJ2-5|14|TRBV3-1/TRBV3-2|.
TGTGCCAGCAGCCAACCACGGGGGTCAGAGACCCAGTACTTC
CASSQPRGSETQYF
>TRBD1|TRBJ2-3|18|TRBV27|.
TGTGCCAGCAGTTTGGGACAGGGTTTTAGAGCTAACACAGATACGCAGTATTTT
CASSLGQGFRANTDTQYF
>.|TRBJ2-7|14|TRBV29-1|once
TGCAGCGCAGCCCGGGCCCTAGGGACCTACGAGCAGTACTTC
CSAARALGTYEQYF
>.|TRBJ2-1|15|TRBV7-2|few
TGTGCCAGCAGCTTTCGAACAGGGTCCCACAATGAGCAGTTCTTC
CASSFRTGSHNEQFF
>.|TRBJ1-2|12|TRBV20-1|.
TGCAGTGCTATTGAGAATTTCTATGGCTACACCTTC
CSAIENFYGYTF
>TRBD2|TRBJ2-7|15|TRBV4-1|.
TGCGCCAGCAGCCAAGACGAGACTAGCGGGAGGTTGCAGTACTTC
CASSQDETSGRLQYF
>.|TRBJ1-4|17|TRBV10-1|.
TGCGCCAGCAGTGTCAGTTTGTCGTCGGGGTCTAATGAAAAACTGTTTTTT
CASSVSLSSGSNEKLFF
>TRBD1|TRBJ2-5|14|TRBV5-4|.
TGTGCCAGCAGCGGGACAGGCGGATCGGAGACCCAGTACTTC
CASSGTGGSETQYF
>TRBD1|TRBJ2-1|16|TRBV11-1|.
TGTGCCAGCAGCTTTGGAGGGACAGGGGGTTACAATGAGCAGTTCTTC
CASSFGGTGGYNEQFF
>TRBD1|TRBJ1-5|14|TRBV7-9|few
TGTGCCAGCAGCTTCGACAGGGGTGATCAGCCCCAGCATTTT
CASSFDRGDQPQHF
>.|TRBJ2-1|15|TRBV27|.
TGTGCCAGCAGCCCTAGGAGGGATTCCTACAATGAGCAGTTCTTC
CASSPRRDSYNEQFF
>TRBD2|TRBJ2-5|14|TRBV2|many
TGTGCCAGCAGCTTTGGGACTAGCGGGGAGACCCAGTACTTC
CASSFGTSGETQYF
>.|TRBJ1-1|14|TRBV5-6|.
TGTGCCAGCAGGAGGAAAGGGGGTCGGACTGAAGCTTTCTTT
CASRRKGGRTEAFF
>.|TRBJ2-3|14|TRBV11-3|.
TGTGCCAGCAGCTTATTAACGGGAGCAGATACGCAGTATTTT
CASSLLTGADTQYF
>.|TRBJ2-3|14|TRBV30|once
TGTGCCTGGATCTTGCCGGGATTCACCGATACGCAGTATTTT
CAWILPGFTDTQYF
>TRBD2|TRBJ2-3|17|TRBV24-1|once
TGTGCCACCAGTGATTTGACTAGCGGGCATAGCACAGATACGCAGTATTTT
CATSDLTSGHSTDTQYF
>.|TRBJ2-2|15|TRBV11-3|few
TGTGCCAGCAGCCCGCGGGTCCCTTCCACCGGGGAGCTGTTTTTT
CASSPRVPSTGELFF
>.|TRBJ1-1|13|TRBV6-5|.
TGTGCCAGCAGTTCGGTACGGACTACTGAAGCTTTCTTT
CASSSVRTTEAFF